These T cell receptor beta chains were read from a single sample in a study of blood T cell repertoires in COVID-19. Clones were read by immunoSEQ multiplex PCR, and TCRdb kept only the in-frame ones, dropping some. This sample has tens of thousands of clones, with roughly four fifths found just once. Specimen: peripheral blood. The receptors were gathered from a human donor in a cohort sampled during active COVID-19. Both conserved end residues are part of each CDR3. The D gene is left open where the match is weak. Clone size, where shown, is once, few, many, or a class for clones that have expanded.

TRBJ2-7 TRBV7-2 TRBD1 NA 13 TGTGCCAGCAGCTTAGACAGGGGAGCTCAGCAGTACTTC CASSLDRGAQQYF
TRBJ1-2 TRBV27 NA once 15 TGTGCCAGCAGTTTAATAGGCAGGGGCCCCTATGGCTACACCTTC CASSLIGRGPYGYTF
TRBJ1-1 TRBV7-8 NA NA 13 TGTGCCAGCACGATCCAGGAGAACACTGAAGCTTTCTTT CASTIQENTEAFF
TRBJ2-5 TRBV5-1 NA NA 14 TGCGCCAGCAGCTTAGGGGGGGGCCACGAGACCCAGTACTTC CASSLGGGHETQYF
TRBJ2-2 TRBV7-3 TRBD2 NA 19 TGTGCCAGCAGCCCCAGACCACTACTAGCGGGAGTAGGGACCGGGGAGCTGTTTTTT CASSPRPLLAGVGTGELFF
TRBJ2-7 TRBV9 NA NA 14 TGTGCCAGCAGTGTCGGGATAAGCGCCCACGAGCAGTACTTC CASSVGISAHEQYF
TRBJ2-5 TRBV7-6 TRBD2 NA 16 TGTGCCAGCAGCTTAGGGACTAGCGGTGGCCAAGAGACCCAGTACTTC CASSLGTSGGQETQYF
TRBJ2-3 TRBV2 NA NA 13 TGTGCCAGCACCCAGCGGGCGACAGATACGCAGTATTTT CASTQRATDTQYF
TRBJ2-1 TRBV5-4 TRBD1 NA 13 TGTGCCAGCAGCTGGGACAGAAACAATGAGCAGTTCTTC CASSWDRNNEQFF
TRBJ2-5 TRBV6-5 NA NA 13 TGTGCCAGCAGTCTAGTAAGGGGAGAGACCCAGTACTTC CASSLVRGETQYF
TRBJ1-1 TRBV19 TRBD1 NA 14 TGTGCCAGTAGTCAACAGGGGGCAAAAACTGAAGCTTTCTTT CASSQQGAKTEAFF
TRBJ2-7 TRBV10-3 TRBD1 NA 19 TGTGCCATCAGGGGCGTTCGTAGGGGGCTCTCCACAAGTTCCTACGAGCAGTACTTC CAIRGVRRGLSTSSYEQYF
TRBJ2-7 TRBV6-6 NA NA 12 TGTGCCAGCAGTCGGGAGAACTACGAGCAGTACTTC CASSRENYEQYF
TRBJ2-1 TRBV4-1 TRBD2 NA 15 TGCGCCAGCAGCCAAGAGCGGGGGACGAACAATGAGCAGTTCTTC CASSQERGTNNEQFF
TRBJ1-4 TRBV2 NA NA 15 TGTGCCAGCAGTAGGCAGGGGAGGGCTAATGAAAAACTGTTTTTT CASSRQGRANEKLFF
TRBJ1-1 TRBV6-6 NA NA 13 TGTGCCAGCAGTCTTACAGTGAACACTGAAGCTTTCTTT CASSLTVNTEAFF
TRBJ2-5 TRBV5-1 TRBD1 NA 14 TGCGCCAGCAGTATAGGGGGCGCGCAGGAGACCCAGTACTTC CASSIGGAQETQYF
TRBJ2-1 TRBV7-9 TRBD1 NA 16 TGTGCCAGCAGCCCTCGGGGCAGGGGGCGTAGAAATGAGCAGTTCTTC CASSPRGRGRRNEQFF
TRBJ1-1 TRBV27 NA NA 15 TGTGCCAGCAGTCAAAACAGGGCAATGAACACTGAAGCTTTCTTT CASSQNRAMNTEAFF
TRBJ1-4 TRBV19 NA NA 16 TGTGCCAGTAGCGCGCCCAAACAGGGAACTAATGAAAAACTGTTTTTT CASSAPKQGTNEKLFF
TRBJ2-5 TRBV7-9 NA NA 14 TGTGCCAGCAGCTCGGGGGGCGTCGGTGAGACCCAGTACTTC CASSSGGVGETQYF
TRBJ2-5 TRBV5-1 TRBD2 NA 16 TGCGCCAGCAGCTTGGTTGGCGGGGGGTACCAAGAGACCCAGTACTTC CASSLVGGGYQETQYF
TRBJ2-7 TRBV7-2 NA NA 15 TGTGCCAGCAGCTATCGCGGTTCTGGGTCCGGCGAGCAGTACTTC CASSYRGSGSGEQYF